This TCR beta chain was retrieved from a study of T cell repertoires in cytomegalovirus infection (dated by TCRdb to between 2018 and 2021). In the study overall: Donor HLA type was relevant to the analysis, because carriage of CMV infection together with the matching HLA type was indicated by public TCR beta signatures.

This clonotype was counted only a few times. No cognate antigen has been identified for it. Within one base of it there is no much larger clone, and no base qualities were kept. Sequencing relied on an Illumina HiSeq 1500. Using fastp trimming at Q25 and MiXCR clonotype assembly, TCRdb reanalyzed the public sequencing data and kept in-frame beta chains. Merged by CDR3 protein, the rows form single entries marked with the most common genes and DNA. The sample table records 490,000 or so distinct CDR3 sequences; roughly 10% of these occur just once. The top ten clones comprise roughly 10% of the sample. General conclusions and limits of the study: Cumulative frequency of public TCR beta family members discriminated carriers of CMV infection plus the relevant HLA type in this cohort and an independent approximately 340-donor cohort. In the ex vivo response, HLA-C-restricted CMV-specific TCR beta clonotypes were dominant, and in two of eight donors the single most frequent clonotype came from this HLA-C-restricted group.

V drops 7 bases and J drops 8 bases, leaving 17 bases in between. The germline V gene (reference sequence) sets CDR1 to DFQATT and CDR2 to SNEGSKA. Including cysteine and phenylalanine, the CDR3 has 13 amino acids. The entry retains the CDR3 DNA only, 39 bases that are in frame from base 1. The chain employs TRBV20-1 and TRBJ1-4, with TRBD1 as a weak D call on 6 bases. The clonotype was recovered from a human donor in good health (CMV status not recorded). Some clones in this sample may be carry-over from other donors' samples. The sample was PBMCs. The bases read TGCAGTGGCTCGGGGGGCTGGGAGGAAAAACTGTTTTTT. It encodes CSGSGGWEEKLFF.